This T cell receptor beta chain was recovered during a study of blood T cell repertoires in COVID-19. Turning to the study itself: In each case, the material was cDNA or gDNA derived from T cells, B-cell-depleted T cells, or PBMCs.

Authors' analysis steps: Using reference gene primer amplification, nucleated cell counts were estimated. The data were produced by immunoSEQ multiplex PCR, yet TCRdb's version contains in-frame clones alone and is incomplete. Clone size and V and J calls were adopted from that table, with D and trimming inferred from the DNA. Here the sample spans 230,000 or so clones, nearly 90% being singletons. Germline loops: CDR1 MGHRA, CDR2 YSYEKL. The ends lost 4 bases at V and 3 bases at J; junction bases unmatched: 2. The CDR3 has 15 amino acids. The origin of this receptor is a woman aged 40 to 50 who had recovered from COVID-19. This chain connects TRBV4-1 to TRBJ2-1; 11 bases agree with TRBD2. Sequencing input: peripheral blood. The CDR3 sequence: CASSRGTSGYNEQFF. For the CDR3, the DNA is TGCGCCAGCAGCCGGGGGACTAGCGGCTACAATGAGCAGTTCTTC.